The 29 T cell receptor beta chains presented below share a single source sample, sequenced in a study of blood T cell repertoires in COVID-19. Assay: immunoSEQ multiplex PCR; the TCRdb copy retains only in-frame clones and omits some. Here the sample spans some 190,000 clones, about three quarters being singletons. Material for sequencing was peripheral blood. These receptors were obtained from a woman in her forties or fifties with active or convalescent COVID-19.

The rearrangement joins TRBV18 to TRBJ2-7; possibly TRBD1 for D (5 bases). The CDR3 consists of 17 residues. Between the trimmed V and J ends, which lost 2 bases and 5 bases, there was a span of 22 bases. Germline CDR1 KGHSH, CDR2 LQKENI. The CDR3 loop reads CASSPSPDSHDRDEQYF. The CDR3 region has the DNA TGTGCCAGCTCACCAAGTCCCGACAGCCATGATAGGGACGAGCAGTACTTC.

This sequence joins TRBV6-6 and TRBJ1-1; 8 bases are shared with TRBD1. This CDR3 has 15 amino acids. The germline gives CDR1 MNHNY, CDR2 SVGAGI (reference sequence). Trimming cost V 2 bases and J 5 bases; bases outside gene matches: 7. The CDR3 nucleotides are TGTGCCAGCAGTTACAGCAGGGACAGGAGTACTGAAGCTTTCTTT. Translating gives CASSYSRDRSTEAFF.

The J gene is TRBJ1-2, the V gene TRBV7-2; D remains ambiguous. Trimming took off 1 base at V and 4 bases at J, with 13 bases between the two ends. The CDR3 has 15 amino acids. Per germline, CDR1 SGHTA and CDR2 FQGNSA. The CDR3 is CASSLGSGGIYGYTF. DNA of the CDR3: TGTGCCAGCAGCTTAGGTTCCGGCGGAATCTATGGCTACACCTTC.

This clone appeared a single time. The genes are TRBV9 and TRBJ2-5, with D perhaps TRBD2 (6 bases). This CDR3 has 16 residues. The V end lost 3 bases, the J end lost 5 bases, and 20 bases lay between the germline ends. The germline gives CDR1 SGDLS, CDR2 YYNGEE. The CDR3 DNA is TGTGCCAGCAGCGGAGGAGTGGGCGGGATGGGGGAGACCCAGTACTTC. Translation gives CASSGGVGGMGETQYF.

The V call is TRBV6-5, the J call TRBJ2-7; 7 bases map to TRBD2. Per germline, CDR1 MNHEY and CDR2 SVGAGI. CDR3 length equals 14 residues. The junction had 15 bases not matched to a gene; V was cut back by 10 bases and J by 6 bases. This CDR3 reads CATIPWGGAGEQYF. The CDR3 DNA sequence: TGTGCCACCATTCCGTGGGGAGGGGCCGGCGAGCAGTACTTC.

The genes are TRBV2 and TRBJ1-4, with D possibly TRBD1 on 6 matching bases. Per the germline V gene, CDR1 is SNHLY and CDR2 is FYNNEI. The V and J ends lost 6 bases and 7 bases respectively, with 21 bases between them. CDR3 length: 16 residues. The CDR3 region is CASRGGARLRFEKLFF. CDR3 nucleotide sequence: TGTGCCAGCAGAGGGGGGGCCAGACTTCGGTTTGAAAAACTGTTTTTT.

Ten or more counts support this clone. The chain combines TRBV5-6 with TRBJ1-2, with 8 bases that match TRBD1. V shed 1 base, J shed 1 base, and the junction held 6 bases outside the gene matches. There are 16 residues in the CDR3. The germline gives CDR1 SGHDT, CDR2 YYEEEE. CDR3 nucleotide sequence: TGTGCCAGCAGCTTGAACAGGGGGTATGGTAACTATGGCTACACCTTC. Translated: CASSLNRGYGNYGYTF.

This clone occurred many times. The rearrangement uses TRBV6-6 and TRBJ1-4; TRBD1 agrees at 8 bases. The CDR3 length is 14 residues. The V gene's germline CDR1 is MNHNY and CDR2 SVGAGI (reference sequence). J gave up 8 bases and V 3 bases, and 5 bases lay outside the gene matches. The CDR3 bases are TGTGCCAGCAGTTATGACAGGGGAAGGGAAAAACTGTTTTTT. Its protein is CASSYDRGREKLFF.

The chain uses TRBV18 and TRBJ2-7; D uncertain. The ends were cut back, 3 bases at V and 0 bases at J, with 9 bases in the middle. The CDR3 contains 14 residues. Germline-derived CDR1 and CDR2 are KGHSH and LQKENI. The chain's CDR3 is CASSPSAGSYEQYF. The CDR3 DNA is TGTGCCAGCTCACCGTCGGCAGGCTCCTACGAGCAGTACTTC.

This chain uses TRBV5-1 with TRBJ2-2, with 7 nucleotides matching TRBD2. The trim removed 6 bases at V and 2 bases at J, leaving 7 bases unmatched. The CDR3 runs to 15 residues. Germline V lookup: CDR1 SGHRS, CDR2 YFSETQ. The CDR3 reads CASKAGDTNTGELFF. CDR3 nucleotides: TGCGCCAGCAAGGCGGGGGATACCAACACCGGGGAGCTGTTTTTT. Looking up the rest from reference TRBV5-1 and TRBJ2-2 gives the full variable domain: KAGVTQTPRYLIKTRGQQVTLSCSPISGHRSVSWYQQTPGQGLQFLFEYFSETQRNKGNFPGRFSGRQFSNSRSEMNVSTLELGDSALYLCASKAGDTNTGELFFGEGSRLTVL.

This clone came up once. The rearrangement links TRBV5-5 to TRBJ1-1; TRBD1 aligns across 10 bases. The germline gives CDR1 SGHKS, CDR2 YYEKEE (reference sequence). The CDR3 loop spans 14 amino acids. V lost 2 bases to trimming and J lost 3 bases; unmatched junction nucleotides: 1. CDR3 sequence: CASSLGTGDTEAFF. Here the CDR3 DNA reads TGTGCCAGCAGCTTAGGGACAGGGGACACTGAAGCTTTCTTT.

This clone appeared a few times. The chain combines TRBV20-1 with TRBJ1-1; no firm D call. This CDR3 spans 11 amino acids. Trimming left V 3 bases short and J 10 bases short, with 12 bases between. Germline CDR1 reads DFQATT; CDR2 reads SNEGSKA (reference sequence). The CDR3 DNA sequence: TGCAGTGCTAGTTTGCTGGCAGGAGCTTTCTTT. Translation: CSASLLAGAFF.

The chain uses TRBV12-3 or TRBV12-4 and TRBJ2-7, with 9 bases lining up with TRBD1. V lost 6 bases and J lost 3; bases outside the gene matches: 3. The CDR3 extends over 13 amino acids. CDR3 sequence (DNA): TGTGCCAGCAGGGGACAGGGCAACTACGAGCAGTACTTC. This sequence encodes CASRGQGNYEQYF.

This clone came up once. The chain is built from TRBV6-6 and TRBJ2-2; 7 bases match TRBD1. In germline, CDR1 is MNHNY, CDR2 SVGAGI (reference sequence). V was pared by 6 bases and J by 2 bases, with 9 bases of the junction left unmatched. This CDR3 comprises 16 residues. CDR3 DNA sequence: TGTGCCAGCAGCCGTAGACAGGGAACTAACACCGGGGAGCTGTTTTTT. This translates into CASSRRQGTNTGELFF.

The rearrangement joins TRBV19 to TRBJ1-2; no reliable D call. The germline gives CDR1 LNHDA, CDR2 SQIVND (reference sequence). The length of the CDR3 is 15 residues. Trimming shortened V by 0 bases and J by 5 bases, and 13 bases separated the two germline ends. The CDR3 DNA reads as TGTGCCAGTAGTATAGACCCGACGGAGGGATATGGCTACACCTTC. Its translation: CASSIDPTEGYGYTF. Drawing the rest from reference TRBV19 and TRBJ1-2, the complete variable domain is DGGITQSPKYLFRKEGQNVTLSCEQNLNHDAMYWYRQDPGQGLRLIYYSQIVNDFQKGDIAEGYSVSREKKESFPLTVTSAQKNPTAFYLCASSIDPTEGYGYTFGSGTRLTVV.

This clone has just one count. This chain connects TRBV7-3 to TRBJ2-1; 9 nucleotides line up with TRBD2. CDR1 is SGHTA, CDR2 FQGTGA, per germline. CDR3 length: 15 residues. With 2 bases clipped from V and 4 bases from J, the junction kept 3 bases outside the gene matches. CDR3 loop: CASSLGTSRYNEQFF. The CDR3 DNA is TGTGCCAGCAGCTTAGGGACTAGCCGGTACAATGAGCAGTTCTTC.

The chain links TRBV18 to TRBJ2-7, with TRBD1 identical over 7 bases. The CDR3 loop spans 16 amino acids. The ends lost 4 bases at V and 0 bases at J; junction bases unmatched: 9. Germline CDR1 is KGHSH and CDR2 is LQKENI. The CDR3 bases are TGTGCCAGCTCACTGTTACCGGGACAGTCCTCCTACGAGCAGTACTTC. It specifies CASSLLPGQSSYEQYF.

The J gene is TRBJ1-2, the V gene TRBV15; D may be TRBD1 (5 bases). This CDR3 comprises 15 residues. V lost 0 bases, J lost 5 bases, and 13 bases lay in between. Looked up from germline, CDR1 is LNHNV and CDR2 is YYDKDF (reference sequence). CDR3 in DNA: TGTGCCACCAGCAGAGATGGGGCGGCTCCGTATGGCTACACCTTC. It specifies CATSRDGAAPYGYTF.

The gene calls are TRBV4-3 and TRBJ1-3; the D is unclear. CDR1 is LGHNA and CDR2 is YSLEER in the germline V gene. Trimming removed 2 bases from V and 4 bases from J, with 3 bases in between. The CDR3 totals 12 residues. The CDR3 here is CASSQQGNTIYF. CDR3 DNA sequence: TGCGCCAGCAGCCAACAAGGAAACACCATATATTTT.

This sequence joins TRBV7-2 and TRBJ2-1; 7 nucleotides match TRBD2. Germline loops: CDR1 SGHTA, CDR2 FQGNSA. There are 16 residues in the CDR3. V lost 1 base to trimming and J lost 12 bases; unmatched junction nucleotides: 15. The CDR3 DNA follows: TGTGCCAGCAGCTTAGGCTCGGCTAGCGGACTCACGCGGCAGTTCTTC. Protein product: CASSLGSASGLTRQFF.

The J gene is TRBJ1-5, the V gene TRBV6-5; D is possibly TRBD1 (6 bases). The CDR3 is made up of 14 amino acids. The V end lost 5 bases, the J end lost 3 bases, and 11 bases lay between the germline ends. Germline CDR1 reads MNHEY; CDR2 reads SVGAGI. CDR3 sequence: CASSRQGSNQPQHF. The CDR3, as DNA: TGTGCCAGCAGTCGGCAGGGGTCCAATCAGCCCCAGCATTTT.

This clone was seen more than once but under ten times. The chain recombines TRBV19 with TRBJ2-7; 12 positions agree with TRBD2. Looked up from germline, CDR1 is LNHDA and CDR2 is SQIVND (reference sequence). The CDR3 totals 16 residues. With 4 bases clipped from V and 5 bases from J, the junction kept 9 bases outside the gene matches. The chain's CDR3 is CASSSLPGLAGHEQYF. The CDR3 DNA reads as TGTGCCAGTAGTAGCCTTCCGGGACTAGCGGGTCACGAGCAGTACTTC.

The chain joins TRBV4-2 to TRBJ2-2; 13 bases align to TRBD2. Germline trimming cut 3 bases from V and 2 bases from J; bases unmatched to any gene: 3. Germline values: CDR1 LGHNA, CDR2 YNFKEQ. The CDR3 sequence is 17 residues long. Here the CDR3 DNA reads TGTGCCAGCAGCCAGGGACTAGCGGGATCCAACACCGGGGAGCTGTTTTTT. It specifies CASSQGLAGSNTGELFF.

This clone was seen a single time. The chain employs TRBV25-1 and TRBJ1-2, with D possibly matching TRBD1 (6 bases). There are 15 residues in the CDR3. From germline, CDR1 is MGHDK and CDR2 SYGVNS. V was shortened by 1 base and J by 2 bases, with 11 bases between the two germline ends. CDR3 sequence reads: CASSEWVGQNYGYTF. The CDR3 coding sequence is TGTGCCAGCAGTGAATGGGTCGGACAGAACTATGGCTACACCTTC.

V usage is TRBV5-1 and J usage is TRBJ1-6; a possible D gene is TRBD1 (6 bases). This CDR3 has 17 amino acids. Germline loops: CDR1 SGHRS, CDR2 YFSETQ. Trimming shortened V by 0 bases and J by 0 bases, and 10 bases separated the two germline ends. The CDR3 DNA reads TGCGCCAGCAGCTTGGAAGGGGGAAGCTCCTATAATTCACCCCTCCACTTT. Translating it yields CASSLEGGSSYNSPLHF. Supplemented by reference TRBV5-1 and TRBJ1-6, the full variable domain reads KAGVTQTPRYLIKTRGQQVTLSCSPISGHRSVSWYQQTPGQGLQFLFEYFSETQRNKGNFPGRFSGRQFSNSRSEMNVSTLELGDSALYLCASSLEGGSSYNSPLHFGNGTRLTVT.

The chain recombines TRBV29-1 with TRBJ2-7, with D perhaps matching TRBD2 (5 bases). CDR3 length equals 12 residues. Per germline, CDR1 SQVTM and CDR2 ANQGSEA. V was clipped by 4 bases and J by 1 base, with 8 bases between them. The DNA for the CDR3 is TGCAGCGTTGCCGGGGAATCCTACGAGCAGTACTTC. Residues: CSVAGESYEQYF.

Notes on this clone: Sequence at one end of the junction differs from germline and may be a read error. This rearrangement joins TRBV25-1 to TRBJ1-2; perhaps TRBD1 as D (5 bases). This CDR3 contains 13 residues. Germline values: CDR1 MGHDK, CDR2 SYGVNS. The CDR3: CASSEFGGELFLF. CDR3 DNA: TGTGCCAGCAGTGAATTTGGGGGGGAACTATTCCTCTTC.

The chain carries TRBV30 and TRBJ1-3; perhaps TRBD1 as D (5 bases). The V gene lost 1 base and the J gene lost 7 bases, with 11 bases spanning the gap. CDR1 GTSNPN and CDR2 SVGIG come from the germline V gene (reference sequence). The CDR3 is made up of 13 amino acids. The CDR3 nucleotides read TGTGCCTGGAGTGCGGCCGGGGGGAACACCATATATTTT. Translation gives CAWSAAGGNTIYF.

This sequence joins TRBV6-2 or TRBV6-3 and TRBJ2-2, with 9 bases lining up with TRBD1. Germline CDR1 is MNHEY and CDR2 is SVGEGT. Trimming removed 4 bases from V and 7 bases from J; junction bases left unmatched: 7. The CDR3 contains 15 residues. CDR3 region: CASSSGQGPGGELFF. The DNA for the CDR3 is TGTGCCAGCAGTTCCGGACAGGGGCCTGGCGGGGAGCTGTTTTTT.